The 8 T cell receptor beta chains below were found in one sample sequenced in a study of molecular identifiers for immune sequencing clone quantification. From the PCR reads, TCRdb called clonotypes with MiXCR, one entry per CDR3 protein. The profile shows fewer than 350,000 distinct CDR3 sequences, over 20% of them singletons. The sample comprised naive CD8+ T cells from blood, with Jurkat cell RNA spiked in. Subset reported: FACS-sorted CD8+CD4-CCR7+CD45RA+ naive T cells. The receptors were gathered from a human donor in good health. Some libraries in this study had Jurkat cell RNA spiked in.

This clonotype was counted ten times or more. The chain recombines TRBV12-5 with TRBJ1-1; D ambiguous. V lost 3 bases to trimming and J lost 0 bases, with 8 bases between them. Germline CDR1 is LGHNT and CDR2 is FRNRAP. The CDR3 spans 14 residues. As DNA, the CDR3 is TGTGCTAGTGGTTTTTCTGTGATGAACACTGAAGCTTTCTTT. Translation gives CASGFSVMNTEAFF.

This clonotype was seen only a few times. The chain employs TRBV3-1 and TRBJ2-1; tentative D call: TRBD1 (5 bases). Germline V gives CDR1 LGHDT, CDR2 YNNKEL (reference sequence). There are 14 residues in the CDR3. Between the trimmed V and J ends, which lost 5 bases and 7 bases, there was a span of 15 bases. The CDR3 DNA is TGTGCCAGCAGCAAAGGTAGGGGTTGGAATGAGCAGTTCTTC. Its protein product is CASSKGRGWNEQFF.

At least ten counts were recorded for this clonotype. The J gene is TRBJ1-5, the V gene TRBV28; the D is unclear. The V end was cut by 2 bases, the J end by 0 bases, with 14 bases between. The germline V gene encodes CDR1 MDHEN and CDR2 SYDVKM. This CDR3 is 17 amino acids long. The CDR3, as DNA: TGTGCCAGCAGTTTAATCGGGCGGAAGTATAGCAATCAGCCCCAGCATTTT. It codes for CASSLIGRKYSNQPQHF.

This clonotype was counted many times. The rearrangement uses TRBV28 and TRBJ2-7; TRBD2 aligns across 7 bases. The germline CDR1 and CDR2 sequences are MDHEN and SYDVKM. After removal of 5 bases from V and 0 bases from J, the junction contained 7 bases not matched to a gene. CDR3 length: 15 residues. The CDR3 DNA follows: TGTGCCAGCAGTCCAAGCGGGAAGAGCTCCTACGAGCAGTACTTC. It codes for CASSPSGKSSYEQYF.

This clonotype occurred many times. The chain recombines TRBV29-1 with TRBJ1-1; maybe TRBD1 (5 bases). There are 11 residues in the CDR3. V lost 3 bases, J lost 5 bases, and 7 bases lay in between. CDR1 is SQVTM, CDR2 ANQGSEA, per germline. CDR3 in amino acids: CSVDPGTEAFF. CDR3 in DNA: TGCAGCGTTGACCCAGGGACTGAAGCTTTCTTT.

The chain employs TRBV20-1 and TRBJ2-1; the match to TRBD2 covers 8 bases. CDR3 length: 14 residues. Losses at the gene ends were 3 bases for V and 6 bases for J; bases not matched to a gene: 7. Germline lookup yields CDR1 DFQATT and CDR2 SNEGSKA (reference sequence). CDR3 sequence (DNA): TGCAGTGCTAGTATAAGCGGGAGTGCCAATGAGCAGTTCTTC. It codes for CSASISGSANEQFF.

This clonotype was counted at least ten times. The gene calls are TRBV5-4 and TRBJ2-7, with TRBD2 matching 12 bases. CDR3 size: 17 residues. CDR1 and CDR2 from the germline V gene are SGHNT and YYREEE (reference sequence). V lost 3 bases, J lost 4 bases, and 11 bases stayed unmatched. The CDR3 loop is CASSSLGLAGTRYEQYF. The CDR3 DNA follows: TGTGCCAGCAGCTCATTAGGACTAGCGGGGACGAGGTACGAGCAGTACTTC.

This clonotype came up many times. The chain carries TRBV9 and TRBJ2-1; TRBD2 aligns across 9 bases. V lost 3 bases, J lost 3 bases, and 4 bases stayed unmatched. This CDR3 region has 15 residues. CDR1 SGDLS and CDR2 YYNGEE come from the germline V gene. The CDR3 bases are TGTGCCAGCAGCGAGACTAGCGGTGACTACAATGAGCAGTTCTTC. Translating it yields CASSETSGDYNEQFF.